The 2 T cell receptor beta chains below were found in one sample sequenced in a study of blood T cell repertoires in COVID-19. TCRdb keeps only in-frame clones here, not all; method: immunoSEQ multiplex PCR. This table holds 360,000 or so clones, approximately 89% found once. Sequenced input: peripheral blood. All receptors derive from a woman between 55 and 75 years old with COVID-19, enrolled during active disease.

The chain combines TRBV7-9 with TRBJ1-1; 9 bases are a match to TRBD1. CDR3 length equals 17 residues. The V segment lost 2 bases and the J segment 0 bases; nucleotides outside the gene matches: 7. Looked up from germline, CDR1 is SEHNR and CDR2 is FQNEAQ (reference sequence). CDR3 protein: CASSLPLQGAVNTEAFF. The CDR3 coding sequence is TGTGCCAGCAGCTTACCCCTACAGGGGGCGGTGAACACTGAAGCTTTCTTT. The variable domain in full, with the rest retrieved from reference TRBV7-9 and TRBJ1-1, is DTGVSQNPRHKITKRGQNVTFRCDPISEHNRLYWYRQTLGQGPEFLTYFQNEAQLEKSRLLSDRFSAERPKGSFSTLEIQRTEQGDSAMYLCASSLPLQGAVNTEAFFGQGTRLTVV.

This chain joins TRBV6-6 and TRBJ1-1; TRBD1 aligns across 7 bases. Germline V gene sequence: CDR1 MNHNY, CDR2 SVGAGI (reference sequence). This CDR3 comprises 15 residues. The ends lost 7 bases at V and 4 bases at J; junction bases unmatched: 12. The CDR3 is CASTPLRGEGTEAFF. The CDR3 DNA reads as TGTGCCAGCACCCCACTCAGGGGGGAAGGCACTGAAGCTTTCTTT.